This entry concerns a single TCR beta chain. The CDR3 sequence is 14 residues long. The germline V gene encodes CDR1 MNHEY and CDR2 SMNVEV (reference sequence). Trimming removed 6 bases from V and 5 bases from J; junction bases left unmatched: 8. This sample is drawn from a study of T cell changes during pregnancy in multiple sclerosis. Profiling relied on immunoSEQ multiplex PCR, and the TCRdb table lists in-frame clones only, not all of them. The sample lists about 92,000 clones, 92% occurring once. The chain combines TRBV27 with TRBJ1-1; 8 positions agree with TRBD1. This material consisted of peripheral blood, taken in the first trimester of pregnancy. The receptor's source is a female donor with multiple sclerosis, enrolled in a pregnancy study. The CDR3 DNA reads TGTGCCAGCAGACGACAGGGGAGGTTGACTGAAGCTTTCTTT. Translated: CASRRQGRLTEAFF.